These T cell receptor beta chains were read from a single sample in a study of T cell repertoires in cytomegalovirus infection. For these TCRs, the target antigens are not known. TCRdb re-called the reads through MiXCR, storing one row per CDR3 protein. Seen here are 40,000 to 55,000 distinct CDR3 sequences, roughly 20% observed once, and the top ten hold 70% to 90%. Sequencing was performed on CD8+ T cells from cultured PBMCs, taken from culture after CMV antigen stimulation. The receptors shown here come from a human donor in good health (CMV status not recorded). Some clones in this sample may be carry-over from other donors' samples. Both conserved end residues are part of each CDR3. The D gene is left open where the match is weak. Not all rows give a size; the values are once, few, many and, for expanded clones, a class.

CDR3nt: TGTGCCAGCAGCTTAGAGTTGGCGGGAGGGTCGAATGAGCAGTTCTTC
CDR3aa: CASSLELAGGSNEQFF
d_gene: TRBD2
len: 16
v_gene: TRBV7-2
j_gene: TRBJ2-1
abundance: -

CDR3nt: TGTGCCAGCAGTCAATCTCCGGGACTAGCGGGGTCTAATGAGCAGTTCTTC
CDR3aa: CASSQSPGLAGSNEQFF
d_gene: TRBD2
len: 17
v_gene: TRBV12-3/TRBV12-4
j_gene: TRBJ2-1
abundance: few

CDR3nt: TGCGCCAGCAGGGAGGGAGTCGACACCGGGGAGCTGTTTTTT
CDR3aa: CASREGVDTGELFF
d_gene: -
len: 14
v_gene: TRBV4-1
j_gene: TRBJ2-2
abundance: few

CDR3nt: TGTGCCAGCAGTCTAGGGACAGCCGGGACTAGCGGGAGTTTCTTC
CDR3aa: CASSLGTAGTSGSFF
d_gene: TRBD2
len: 15
v_gene: TRBV12-3/TRBV12-4
j_gene: TRBJ2-7
abundance: -

CDR3nt: TGTGCCAGCAGCAGGGGAGGGGATCAGTTCTTC
CDR3aa: CASSRGGDQFF
d_gene: TRBD2
len: 11
v_gene: TRBV7-2
j_gene: TRBJ2-1
abundance: -

CDR3nt: TGTGCCAGCAGTGACGAGGGACGGCACACAGATACGCAGTATTTT
CDR3aa: CASSDEGRHTDTQYF
d_gene: -
len: 15
v_gene: TRBV6-2/TRBV6-3
j_gene: TRBJ2-3
abundance: -

CDR3nt: TGTGCCAGCAGCTTAAAAGGCCACCCAGGGAGGGAGACCCAGTACTTC
CDR3aa: CASSLKGHPGRETQYF
d_gene: -
len: 16
v_gene: TRBV7-2
j_gene: TRBJ2-5
abundance: -

CDR3nt: TGTGCCAGCTTAGCCGGTCCCGGGGAGCTGTTTTTT
CDR3aa: CASLAGPGELFF
d_gene: -
len: 12
v_gene: TRBV7-8
j_gene: TRBJ2-2
abundance: -

CDR3nt: TGTGCCAGCAGCCCCGGGACAGGGATGGAGAACACTGAAGCTTTCTTT
CDR3aa: CASSPGTGMENTEAFF
d_gene: TRBD1
len: 16
v_gene: TRBV7-9
j_gene: TRBJ1-1
abundance: few

CDR3nt: TGTGCCAGCAGTGTAACAGGGGAGGTGGGCACTGAAGCTTTCTTT
CDR3aa: CASSVTGEVGTEAFF
d_gene: TRBD1
len: 15
v_gene: TRBV27
j_gene: TRBJ1-1
abundance: -

CDR3nt: TGTGCCAGCAGTTACCGCTACGAGCAGTACTTC
CDR3aa: CASSYRYEQYF
d_gene: -
len: 11
v_gene: TRBV6-2/TRBV6-3
j_gene: TRBJ2-7
abundance: -

CDR3nt: TGCGCCAGCAGCCTGAGAGAAGGGAGCTCACCCCTCCACTTT
CDR3aa: CASSLREGSSPLHF
d_gene: -
len: 14
v_gene: TRBV4-1
j_gene: TRBJ1-6
abundance: many

CDR3nt: TGTGCCAGCAGCTTACGGGGGGGGGATACGCAGTATTTT
CDR3aa: CASSLRGGDTQYF
d_gene: TRBD2
len: 13
v_gene: TRBV7-8
j_gene: TRBJ2-3
abundance: -

CDR3nt: TGTGCCAGCAGCCTTGGGGCAGGACTTTCCTACGAGCAGTACTTC
CDR3aa: CASSLGAGLSYEQYF
d_gene: -
len: 15
v_gene: TRBV7-6
j_gene: TRBJ2-7
abundance: few

CDR3nt: TGTGCCAGCAGTGAATACAGGGAAAAAACCGGGGAGCTGTTTTTT
CDR3aa: CASSEYREKTGELFF
d_gene: -
len: 15
v_gene: TRBV25-1
j_gene: TRBJ2-2
abundance: -

CDR3nt: TGTGCCAGCAGTTACTCCACCTTAAAGGACAGGGGTATGAATGGCTACACCTTC
CDR3aa: CASSYSTLKDRGMNGYTF
d_gene: TRBD1
len: 18
v_gene: TRBV6-2/TRBV6-3
j_gene: TRBJ1-2
abundance: many

CDR3nt: TGTGCCAGCAGTGAGGGGGCTAGCTGGCACACCGGGGAGCTGTTTTTT
CDR3aa: CASSEGASWHTGELFF
d_gene: TRBD1
len: 16
v_gene: TRBV6-5
j_gene: TRBJ2-2
abundance: few

CDR3nt: TGTGCCAGCACTCGCCGGGCCACCTTTGGGTCCCAGCATTTT
CDR3aa: CASTRRATFGSQHF
d_gene: -
len: 14
v_gene: TRBV28
j_gene: TRBJ1-5
abundance: -

CDR3nt: TGTGCCAGCAGCTTATACTCCAGCTCCTACAATGAGCAGTTCTTC
CDR3aa: CASSLYSSSYNEQFF
d_gene: -
len: 15
v_gene: TRBV7-9
j_gene: TRBJ2-1
abundance: few

CDR3nt: TGTGCCAGCAGTCCCCCCTGGGCCAACGTCCTGACTTTC
CDR3aa: CASSPPWANVLTF
d_gene: -
len: 13
v_gene: TRBV28
j_gene: TRBJ2-6
abundance: few

CDR3nt: TGTGCCAGCAGCTTCCGACAGTTCGAAAGGAACTATGGCTACACCTTC
CDR3aa: CASSFRQFERNYGYTF
d_gene: -
len: 16
v_gene: TRBV7-6
j_gene: TRBJ1-2
abundance: -

CDR3nt: TGTGCCAGCAGCTACCGGGCGCTCTATGGCTACACCTTC
CDR3aa: CASSYRALYGYTF
d_gene: -
len: 13
v_gene: TRBV7-2
j_gene: TRBJ1-2
abundance: -

CDR3nt: TGTGCCAGCAGGCCTTTTGACCCTTACTATGGCTACACCTTC
CDR3aa: CASRPFDPYYGYTF
d_gene: -
len: 14
v_gene: TRBV6-2/TRBV6-3
j_gene: TRBJ1-2
abundance: few

CDR3nt: TGTGCCAGCAGCTTAGTCGGGCCCTACGAGCAGTACTTC
CDR3aa: CASSLVGPYEQYF
d_gene: -
len: 13
v_gene: TRBV7-2
j_gene: TRBJ2-7
abundance: few

CDR3nt: TGCGCCAGCAGCCGGGTAGGGTCATACAATGAGCAGTTCTTC
CDR3aa: CASSRVGSYNEQFF
d_gene: -
len: 14
v_gene: TRBV4-1
j_gene: TRBJ2-1
abundance: few

CDR3nt: TGTGCCAGCAGCTCAGACAGTCACCCAGATTCACCCCTCCACTTT
CDR3aa: CASSSDSHPDSPLHF
d_gene: -
len: 15
v_gene: TRBV7-9
j_gene: TRBJ1-6
abundance: few

CDR3nt: TGTGCCAGCAGTCCTTCGGACAGTGACTACACCTTC
CDR3aa: CASSPSDSDYTF
d_gene: -
len: 12
v_gene: TRBV12-3/TRBV12-4
j_gene: TRBJ1-2
abundance: -

CDR3nt: TGTGCCAGTAGTCTCCAAACAGGGTCCTACGAGCAGTACTTC
CDR3aa: CASSLQTGSYEQYF
d_gene: -
len: 14
v_gene: TRBV19
j_gene: TRBJ2-7
abundance: many

CDR3nt: TGTGCCATCGTTAACAGGGTAGGAAGCACTGAAGCTTTCTTT
CDR3aa: CAIVNRVGSTEAFF
d_gene: -
len: 14
v_gene: TRBV12-3/TRBV12-4
j_gene: TRBJ1-1
abundance: few

CDR3nt: TGTGCCAGCAGCCAAACCAGGGGTCCTAAGAGAGATACGCAGTATTTT
CDR3aa: CASSQTRGPKRDTQYF
d_gene: -
len: 16
v_gene: TRBV7-2
j_gene: TRBJ2-3
abundance: -

CDR3nt: TGTGCCAGCAGTTTTGGCGGAAATGAGCAGTACTTC
CDR3aa: CASSFGGNEQYF
d_gene: -
len: 12
v_gene: TRBV27
j_gene: TRBJ2-7
abundance: few

CDR3nt: TGTGCCAGCAGCCCCTCGGCGGGGTACGAGCAGTACTTC
CDR3aa: CASSPSAGYEQYF
d_gene: -
len: 13
v_gene: TRBV7-2
j_gene: TRBJ2-7
abundance: -

CDR3nt: TGTGCCATCAGTGAGAAGGGGGTCACAGATACGCAGTATTTT
CDR3aa: CAISEKGVTDTQYF
d_gene: -
len: 14
v_gene: TRBV10-3
j_gene: TRBJ2-3
abundance: few

CDR3nt: TGCAGTGCTAGACCAAGGGGCGGGGGAGCGCGGGAGACCCAGTACTTC
CDR3aa: CSARPRGGGARETQYF
d_gene: TRBD2
len: 16
v_gene: TRBV20-1
j_gene: TRBJ2-5
abundance: -

CDR3nt: TGTGCCAGCAGTTTAAATTCTGAGACTGAAGCTTTCTTT
CDR3aa: CASSLNSETEAFF
d_gene: -
len: 13
v_gene: TRBV12-3/TRBV12-4
j_gene: TRBJ1-1
abundance: few

CDR3nt: TGTGCCAGCAGTGAAAACGGCAGCCCCTACAATGAGCAGTTCTTC
CDR3aa: CASSENGSPYNEQFF
d_gene: -
len: 15
v_gene: TRBV6-1
j_gene: TRBJ2-1
abundance: -

CDR3nt: TGTGCCAGCAGAACCTACAATGAGCAGTTCTTC
CDR3aa: CASRTYNEQFF
d_gene: -
len: 11
v_gene: TRBV6-1
j_gene: TRBJ2-1
abundance: many

CDR3nt: TGTGCCAGCAGTTTACGTGGCGGCAGCATACTAACCTACGAGCAGTACTTC
CDR3aa: CASSLRGGSILTYEQYF
d_gene: -
len: 17
v_gene: TRBV27
j_gene: TRBJ2-7
abundance: few

CDR3nt: TGCAGCGTTGATGAGGGGGAGAGTAGCGGGGGCTCAGATACGCAGTATTTT
CDR3aa: CSVDEGESSGGSDTQYF
d_gene: TRBD2
len: 17
v_gene: TRBV29-1
j_gene: TRBJ2-3
abundance: few

CDR3nt: TGTGCCAGCAGTTTACGGAGGGACCTATATGGCTACACCTTC
CDR3aa: CASSLRRDLYGYTF
d_gene: -
len: 14
v_gene: TRBV27
j_gene: TRBJ1-2
abundance: -

CDR3nt: TGTGCCAGCAGCTATAGCGGGAGGGCCAACACAGATACGCAGTATTTT
CDR3aa: CASSYSGRANTDTQYF
d_gene: TRBD2
len: 16
v_gene: TRBV13
j_gene: TRBJ2-3
abundance: -

CDR3nt: TGTGCCAGCAGCCCTAGTAACGGGGGCGACGGCTACACCTTC
CDR3aa: CASSPSNGGDGYTF
d_gene: -
len: 14
v_gene: TRBV7-6
j_gene: TRBJ1-2
abundance: -